The text below deals with one TCR beta chain. Its antigen remains unidentified. The data belong to a study of T cells expressing NK-cell markers (TCRdb year 2020). In the study overall: Three sorted T-cell subsets (CD3+CD56+NKG2C+, CD3+CD56+NKG2C- and CD3+CD56-NKG2C+) from fewer than 10 donors had their TCR beta-chain repertoires profiled. Among the eight sequenced donors, only one was HCMV-seronegative, while the other seven were HCMV-seropositive. The study sequenced eight donors, all healthy volunteers chosen at random: three men and five women. Illumina HiSeq 2000/2500, MiSeq or NextSeq was used to sequence libraries as 2 x 150 bp reads. Study-wide findings and limitations: Those dominant clonotypes were again the most abundant among CD3+CD56-NKG2C+ cells in a few donors, at about 28.3-65%. In more than five donors, the dominant CD3+CD56+NKG2C+ clonotypes were found to rank among the top 10 CD8+ clonotypes and to make up 1.0-7.0% of CD8+ T cells. It remained unclear whether the expanded NKG2C-expressing T cell clones were specific for HCMV antigens.

Sequencing was performed on an Illumina HiSeq 2000. The TCR beta cDNA libraries were made using 5'RACE template switching, a step that added both a universal primer site and unique molecular identifiers. cDNA synthesis was primed from the TCR beta constant segment and was followed by two successive PCR amplification steps. The paper's data handling went like this. MIGEC was used to demultiplex reads and group reads by UMI, and MiTCR was used to assemble and quantify clonotypes. To remove erroneous sequences, TCR cDNA sequences were retained only when supported by two or more reads. The tcR package was used for downstream repertoire analysis, and clonotypes were matched across fractions by CDR3 nucleotide sequence plus V segment. Antigen specificity was annotated against VDJdb with VDJmatch, allowing one amino acid substitution in CDR3. Through TCRdb reprocessing, the reads give one entry per CDR3 protein sequence; DNA is omitted. For this entry, the V and J calls and clone size follow TCRdb and not the study's own pipeline. This sample's table carries around 14,000 distinct CDR3 sequences. The top ten clonotypes cover just under 60% of the sample.

As encoded in the germline V gene, CDR1 is MGHDK while CDR2 is SYGVNS. Including cysteine and phenylalanine, the CDR3 has 16 amino acids. A DNA sequence was not provided. To determine HCMV serostatus, a commercial ELISA kit was used to detect HCMV-specific IgG in serum. Ficoll density gradient centrifugation was used to isolate peripheral blood mononuclear cells from blood. The V and J segments used are TRBV25-1 and TRBJ2-5; as DNA is missing, the TRBD2 call by TCRdb cannot be tested. The origin of this receptor is a man aged 18-70 years in good health. Sequences were obtained from blood T cells: a sorted CD56 or NKG2C T cell subset, CD4+ or CD8+ T cells, or bulk PBMC T cells (not recorded which). The CDR3 corresponds to CASSEQRLAGLETQYF.